This passage covers 8 T cell receptor beta chains from one sample sequenced in a study of control samples from healthy donors and cancer patients. The repertoire was sequenced with immunoSEQ multiplex PCR; TCRdb's copy has only in-frame clones and lacks some. This table has 95,000 to 100,000 clones, approximately 90% appearing once. The sample comprised blood. Receptor source: a young man in good health.

The chain joins TRBV7-9 to TRBJ1-5, with D possibly matching TRBD1 (6 bases). This CDR3 is built from 13 residues. V lost 3 bases, J lost 6 bases, and 9 bases lay in between. Germline values: CDR1 SEHNR, CDR2 FQNEAQ (reference sequence). CDR3: CASSLDSSQPQHF. CDR3 bases: TGTGCCAGCAGCTTGGACAGTAGTCAGCCCCAGCATTTT.

The rearrangement links TRBV18 to TRBJ1-1; TRBD1 matches at 7 bases. V shed 6 bases, J shed 2 bases, and the junction held 6 bases outside the gene matches. CDR1 and CDR2 (germline): KGHSH, LQKENI. The CDR3 loop spans 14 amino acids. Here the CDR3 DNA reads TGTGCCAGCTCTCTTGGGACAGTCAACACTGAAGCTTTCTTT. Its translation: CASSLGTVNTEAFF. The full variable domain, with the rest looked up from reference TRBV18 and TRBJ1-1, is NAGVMQNPRHLVRRRGQEARLRCSPMKGHSHVYWYRQLPEEGLKFMVYLQKENIIDESGMPKERFSAEFPKEGPSILRIQQVVRGDSAAYFCASSLGTVNTEAFFGQGTRLTVV.

The chain carries TRBV2 and TRBJ1-1, with D unclear. Germline V gene sequence: CDR1 SNHLY, CDR2 FYNNEI. The CDR3 totals 14 residues. V was cut by 6 bases and J by 8 bases, with 19 bases left in between. The CDR3 spells CASSGPGRAAEAFF. In DNA form, the CDR3 reads TGTGCCAGCAGCGGCCCCGGTCGCGCCGCGGAAGCTTTCTTT.

The CDR3 reads CASSRVSGNTIYF. The DNA for the CDR3 is TGTGCCAGCAGCCGAGTTTCTGGAAACACCATATATTTT. The genes are TRBV5-6 and TRBJ1-3; D gene uncertain. Germline V gene sequence: CDR1 SGHDT, CDR2 YYEEEE. Trimming shortened V by 4 bases and J by 1 base, and 6 bases separated the two germline ends. This CDR3 contains 13 residues.

The chain has TRBV1 and TRBJ2-3; TRBD2, the D gene given by the table, was not confirmed from the DNA. TRBV1 is tagged as a pseudogene. The CDR3 spans 18 residues. CDR3 region: CTSSPFARLAVVGDTQYF. The CDR3 DNA reads as TGCACCAGCAGCCCCTTTGCAAGACTAGCGGTGGTGGGAGATACGCAGTATTTT.

This clone was seen a single time. V gene TRBV7-9 combines with J gene TRBJ1-5; D is unclear. V shed 5 bases and J shed 5 bases, with 10 bases lying between them. CDR3 length equals 13 residues. Germline-derived CDR1 and CDR2 are SEHNR and FQNEAQ (reference sequence). The CDR3 loop is CASSTDGDQPQHF. In nucleotides, the CDR3 is TGTGCCAGCAGCACCGATGGGGATCAGCCCCAGCATTTT.

The V gene is TRBV4-2, the J gene TRBJ2-3; D might be TRBD1 or TRBD2, each matching 5 bases. The CDR3 extends over 16 amino acids. The V gene lost 3 bases and the J gene lost 9 bases, with 22 bases spanning the gap. Per the germline V gene, CDR1 is LGHNA and CDR2 is YNFKEQ. DNA for the CDR3: TGTGCCAGCAGCCAGACCGCCCTTGTGGGGACCGGAACGCAGTATTTT. Amino acids: CASSQTALVGTGTQYF.

The gene calls are TRBV11-1 and TRBJ1-1; possible D gene TRBD1, 6 bases. The CDR3 is 15 residues long. The V gene lost 5 bases and the J gene lost 0 bases, with 13 bases spanning the gap. Germline CDR1 and CDR2: SGHAT and FQDESV (reference sequence). The CDR3 DNA follows: TGTGCCAGCAGCCCAAACAGGGCAATGAACACTGAAGCTTTCTTT. This gives the protein CASSPNRAMNTEAFF. Using reference TRBV11-1 and TRBJ1-1 for the parts outside the CDR3, the full variable domain is EAEVAQSPRYKITEKSQAVAFWCDPISGHATLYWYRQILGQGPELLVQFQDESVVDDSQLPKDRFSAERLKGVDSTLKIQPAELGDSAMYLCASSPNRAMNTEAFFGQGTRLTVV.